This T cell receptor beta chain was observed in a study of blood T cell repertoires in COVID-19. Overall study: Researchers got acute and convalescent COVID-19 samples from the United States, Italy and Spain.

Enrolled through a virtual design, the participants were between roughly 18 and 90 years of age and came from 24 US areas. Each recovered donor of Cohort 3 presented with two negative PCRs, clearance, or symptom resolution. The V end was cut by 6 bases, the J end by 4 bases, with 7 bases between. The CDR3 covers 12 residues. Per the study methods: Reference gene primers were amplified, and this amplification served to estimate nucleated cell counts. Assay used: immunoSEQ multiplex PCR; TCRdb lists only in-frame clones, some missing. D and trimming come from the DNA, and the V and J calls and clone size come from that table. The sample lists 200,000 to 250,000 clones, about 84% occurring once.

The origin of this receptor is a man in his 60s who had recovered from COVID-19. The sequenced material came from PBMCs or T cells enriched from blood (not recorded which). This rearrangement joins TRBV12-3 or TRBV12-4 to TRBJ1-3; the D is unclear. The CDR3 DNA reads TGTGCCAGCAGCCTTTTGGGAAACACCATATATTTT. This codes for CASSLLGNTIYF.